This paragraph covers one TCR beta chain sequence. Using immunoSEQ multiplex PCR, the repertoire was profiled, and TCRdb retains in-frame clones only, with some absent. The sample records over 85,000 clones, roughly 91% being singletons. This sample was included in a study of blood T cell repertoires in COVID-19. The overall study: Sample material is recorded as cDNA or gDNA derived from T cells, B-cell-depleted T cells, or PBMCs.

The CDR3 has 16 amino acids. V gave up 4 bases and J gave up 0 bases, with 14 bases separating them. Germline values: CDR1 SGHDN, CDR2 FVKESK. The receptor's source is a woman in her 50s with acute or convalescent COVID-19. This chain joins TRBV14 and TRBJ2-3; D call uncertain. The sample comprised peripheral blood. CDR3 region: CASSPQQRTSTDTQYF. The CDR3, as DNA: TGTGCCAGCAGCCCCCAACAGAGAACTAGCACAGATACGCAGTATTTT. Full variable domain (outside the CDR3, taken from reference TRBV14 and TRBJ2-3): EAGVTQFPSHSVIEKGQTVTLRCDPISGHDNLYWYRRVMGKEIKFLLHFVKESKQDESGMPNNRFLAERTGGTYSTLKVQPAELEDSGVYFCASSPQQRTSTDTQYFGPGTRLTVL.